This T cell receptor (beta chain) was identified in a study of identical twins. Trimming took off 5 bases at V and 2 bases at J, with 12 bases between the two ends. Germline values: CDR1 LGHDT, CDR2 YNNKEL (reference sequence). The CDR3 is 14 amino acids. Study observations and caveats: When twins shared out-of-frame alpha sequences, those sequences had excess low generation probability. Modelling underestimated the level of out-of-frame TCR alpha sharing observed in monozygotic twins.

In TCRdb, the 5' RACE reads were re-called with MiXCR into one record per CDR3 protein. The sample lists hundreds of thousands of distinct CDR3 sequences; 21% were seen once. This clonotype turned up a few times. Antigen specificity is unknown. The same data also contributed to another study, on T cells expressing NK-cell markers. This second report adds: Sorting of alpha-beta TCR T cells alone was achieved in several experiments with an anti-gamma-delta TCR antibody. The share of CD8+ T cells held by dominant NKG2C+ clonotypes was roughly 1.0-7.5% in over 5 donors.

The specimen was PBMCs. The rearrangement joins TRBV3-1 to TRBJ2-5; the D gene is possibly TRBD1 (6 bases). The clonotype originates from a woman under 30 in good health. The CDR3, as DNA: TGTGCCAGCAGCACTGGGACAACACAAGAGACCCAGTACTTC. Its translation: CASSTGTTQETQYF.